This T cell receptor beta chain comes out of a study of cytomegalovirus exposure and HLA in healthy donors (dated by TCRdb to the late 2010s). Broadly, across the study: An earlier analysis of around 600 of the donors reported approximately 300 Gb of sequence data and roughly 100 million unique TCR beta sequences from some 180 million T cells. An early release that covered some 630 HLA-typed donors contained about 300 gigabases of sequencing data and tens of millions of unique TCR sequences. The genetic ancestry cluster associated with self-reported Caucasian donors included 81% of the roughly 360 genotyped donors. The aim of the study was to test whether cataloging public T cell receptors could identify signatures of past pathogen exposure. The T cell repertoires of around 670 subjects were profiled by immunosequencing and related to cytomegalovirus serostatus. In addition to the first cohort of roughly 700 subjects, a separate validation cohort of about 120 different subjects was used. High-throughput TCR immunosequencing, statistical association of individual TCRs with disease status, and machine learning were combined to predict cytomegalovirus infection status. To study patterns of TCR occurrence, a later analysis re-analyzed previously published TCR beta repertoires from 500 to 850 donors and added high-resolution HLA genotyping. Rather than drawing on any new phenotypic data, the later analysis identified candidate immune exposures from TCR beta sequences and the way those sequences occurred across donors. An earlier analysis of roughly 600 of the donors used high-throughput TCR beta sequencing to judge whether each TCR beta V gene segment behaved as functional or pseudogenic. Donor age, sex, ethnicity and CMV serostatus were compiled together with the repertoire data. A later genetic analysis used genome-wide SNP genotypes for about 65% of the roughly 700 donors, treating that subset as a discovery cohort. Every discovery cohort repertoire had been produced on one sequencing platform. Class I and class II HLA loci were covered by the typing at four-digit resolution. Typing coverage varied by locus: about 620-630 donors for A, B, C, DRB1 and DQB1; roughly 500 for DQA1; 600 to 610 for DPA1; roughly 470 for DPB1. About 5 DR-DQ haplotypes were handled as single units for association and clustering, since linkage in the cohort was strong. Among around 400 genotyped donors of the cohort, an average of roughly 230,000 unique TCR beta nucleotide sequences was sequenced per donor, of which about 18% were non-productive.

On the study overall, not on this receptor specifically: In a later analysis, HLA-associated TCR beta chains were found to be more clonally expanded and to have lower generation probabilities than equally common non-associated chains. The sequencing pipeline was judged likely to have produced a cluster of highly shared sequence variants as a technical artifact. Because counts were too low, roughly 18 rarely observed V segments, including chromosome 9 orphons, were left out of the earlier analysis of a few hundred of the donors. When HLA alleles, especially DR and DQ, strongly co-occurred, TCR associations were difficult to assign to individual alleles. The study gave a list of under 200 TCR beta chains associated with cytomegalovirus. Linkage disequilibrium might explain the correlated functional status among segregating V segments, but an unknown experimental factor could not be excluded. In vitro tests confirmed that a few of the cytomegalovirus-associated TCR beta chains recognize cytomegalovirus antigens. In an earlier analysis of about 600 of the donors, most TCR beta V segments appeared in productive rearrangements about 87% or about 30% of the time, broadly matching IMGT annotations. CMV serostatus was the only immune exposure information available for the cohort. Some IMGT-functional V segments, including TRBV6-2 and TRBV6-3, could not be told apart with the 87-base-pair reads, so those segments were excluded. Sequencing depth was assumed to be roughly uniform across donors in the presence/absence analyses, though that assumption may not hold. In a later genetic analysis, a missense DCLRE1C variant was associated with V-gene and J-gene trimming of TCR beta chains, and the association was replicated in an independent cohort. According to a later genetic analysis, donors in an Asian-associated ancestry cluster had fewer N-insertions in productive TCRs than the approximately 630-donor mean. HLA typing was unavailable for some donors at each locus, so association tests used only the typed subset. In a later analysis, several top co-occurrence clusters were reported to appear linked to parvovirus B19, influenza, CMV and Epstein-Barr virus. The cohort was sequenced for TCR beta chains only, and without alpha or paired-chain data the features that could be detected were limited. According to a later analysis, most CMV-associated TCR beta chains appeared to be HLA-restricted, and the HLA associations seemed to be driven largely by CMV exposure. The authors suggested that the approach could potentially be extended to other disease states and immunological phenotypes. In a later analysis, more than 15,000 TCR beta sequences were associated with specific HLA alleles at a false discovery rate of 0.05. Most TCR sequences were seen in very few donors, while some public TCRs were found in many individuals. A later analysis found that TCR association rates varied across HLA loci, with DRB1 alleles showing the most associated TCRs and HLA-C alleles the fewest. In both the original and validation cohorts, the classifier was reported to diagnose cytomegalovirus status with high specificity and sensitivity. A further reported finding was that TCR beta sequences accurately predicted the HLA-A and HLA-B alleles for most subjects in the first cohort.

The cohort consisted of 600 or so healthy bone marrow donors. All cohort members were sampled while nominally healthy, although unrecorded immune exposures were likely present. The donor tested CMV seropositive, placing the donor among the roughly 270 seropositive members of the cohort. Every donor gave a peripheral blood sample, and the peripheral blood mononuclear cells from that sample were used for TCR beta sequencing. Genomic DNA extraction from the blood cell samples was performed with the Qiagen DNeasy Blood Extraction Kit. In the germline V gene, CDR1 corresponds to MGHRA and CDR2 to YSYEKL. V loses 0 bases at its end and J loses 1 base; junction bases beyond the gene matches: 11. The CDR3, from cysteine to phenylalanine, totals 19 residues. The kept DNA is CDR3 alone, 57 bases in frame from the first base. The library was generated by the immunoSEQ multiplex PCR assay. For the multiplex PCR, a mixture combining 60 forward primers for TCR Vbeta segments and 13 reverse primers for TCR Jbeta segments was used. Amplification of the CDR3 region of rearranged TCR beta genes was performed with a multiplex PCR assay on genomic DNA. The Illumina HiSeq System was used to sequence the amplified TCR beta libraries as 87-base-pair reads. Turning to the authors' computational methods: In a later analysis, around 80 million unique TCR beta chains were counted across the approximately 670 repertoires, and about 10 million of these chains were shared by at least two donors. To remove PCR and sequencing errors, raw reads were error-corrected and collapsed into unique sequences using a nearest-neighbor algorithm that merged closely related sequences. To assign V, D and J gene segments, CDR3 sequences were aligned to IMGT reference sequences. For a sequence to be retained, a match of at least six nucleotides was required to both a V gene segment and a J gene segment. Rearrangements were called productive when the CDR3 lacked stop codons and stayed in frame with V and J; all others were non-productive. CDR3 was defined according to IMGT convention as the region running from the second conserved V-encoded cysteine to the conserved J-encoded phenylalanine. The earlier analysis of 550 to 650 of the donors excluded any sequence lacking an unambiguous match to a single V gene segment. In an earlier analysis of roughly 600 of the donors, a V segment was called functional when productive rearrangements were above 56.7%, and segregating when the standard deviation between donors exceeded 5%. To diagnose cytomegalovirus status from the catalog of TCR beta chain sequences, a statistical classification framework was built. In a later analysis, TCR nucleotide sequences were compared against IMGT/GENE-DB human TR gene sequences so that V and J genes could be assigned. In a later analysis, CDR3 sequences and most-parsimonious VDJ recombination scenarios were assigned using the TCRdist pipeline. A later analysis defined each TCR beta chain by its CDR3 amino acid sequence plus V-gene family, and excluded reads lacking a unique V-gene family. In a later analysis, approximately 640 highly shared, low-generation-probability nucleotide sequences were removed to address suspected cross-contamination and a sequencing artifact. For each public chain, a later analysis derived a clonal expansion index from normalized ranks of inferred template counts within each repertoire. Generation probabilities in a later analysis came from a VDJ recombination model fitted to out-of-frame rearrangements, and those results were checked against IGoR. Hypergeometric tests were used in a later analysis to score TCR-TCR, TCR-HLA and TCR-CMV co-occurrence, with a repertoire-size bias correction applied to the TCR pairs. False discovery rates were estimated in a later analysis by permuting HLA or CMV assignments 20 times. A later analysis grouped co-occurring TCRs with DBSCAN, adding TCRdist sequence similarity when clustering within HLA-allele-positive subsets. Repertoires with fewer than 30,000 or more than 120,000 public chains, plus five repertoires with anomalous nucleotide sharing, were excluded from co-occurrence clustering. Not all clones reach the TCRdb copy of this immuneACCESS table, which keeps in-frame sequences only. Checked studies attribute under half of the gap to unresolved V genes and leave the rest unexplained. V and J calls plus clone size are reproduced from that table; the DNA served to infer D and trimming. The sample records 180,000 or so clones, about three quarters of which are singletons. Clones ranked in the top ten supply approximately 6% of the sample.

This clone came up once. Its cognate antigen has yet to be identified. No quality values exist for individual bases; no much larger clone is one base distant. This chain is built from TRBV4-1 and TRBJ1-4, with 7 middle bases fitting TRBD1. Sequencing used PBMCs. The sequence derives from a man aged 35-49 years in good health and CMV-seropositive. The CDR3 reads as follows: CASSQDQVDRRGTNEKLFF. The DNA sequence is given as TGCGCCAGCAGCCAAGATCAGGTGGACAGGAGGGGAACTAATGAAAAACTGTTTTTT.